These 13 T cell receptor beta chains share one sample of origin, sequenced in a study of T cells in Graves' hyperthyroidism and ophthalmopathy (dated 2019 in TCRdb). Library construction relied on multiplex PCR. Sequencing used an Illumina HiSeq 2000. The TCR beta CDR3 regions were amplified from RNA transcripts. The first round of RT-PCR for the TCR CDR3 was performed with the HTBI primer set and the Qiagen OneStep RT-PCR kit. The public reads were run again by TCRdb, first through fastp at Q25 and then through MiXCR, and only productive beta chains were kept. Here each entry gathers all rows of one CDR3 protein and keeps the most common genes and DNA. Within this sample are under 300,000 distinct CDR3 sequences, with approximately 14% of them counted one time only. The ten largest clonotypes hold around 31% of the sample. Sequences were obtained from blood. The receptors derive from a woman between 50 and 59 years old with Graves' hyperthyroidism that later progressed to Graves' ophthalmopathy.

This clonotype was seen a handful of times. V is TRBV20-1 and J is TRBJ2-5; D tentatively reads TRBD1 or TRBD2 (5 bases each). Trimming took off 1 base at V and 13 bases at J, with 16 bases between the two ends. The CDR3 has 12 residues. Germline V gene lookup returns CDR1 DFQATT and CDR2 SNEGSKA (reference sequence). CDR3 DNA: TGCAGTGCTAGAGGAGGGACGGAGGCTCGGTACTTC. Amino acid sequence: CSARGGTEARYF.

At least ten counts were recorded for this clonotype. The chain links TRBV5-1 to TRBJ2-7; maybe TRBD1 (6 bases). CDR1 and CDR2 (germline): SGHRS, YFSETQ. V lost 5 bases to trimming and J lost 7 bases, with 13 bases between them. CDR3 size: 12 residues. CDR3 DNA sequence: TGCGCCAGCAGTTATCCAGGGGAAGAGCAGTACTTC. Translation: CASSYPGEEQYF.

The V gene is TRBV6-1, the J gene TRBJ1-3, with 9 nucleotides matching TRBD1. The CDR3 sequence is 17 residues long. The junction had 9 bases not matched to a gene; V was cut back by 6 bases and J by 0 bases. Germline values: CDR1 MNHNS, CDR2 SASEGT. The CDR3 nucleotides are TGTGCCAGCAGCAACCAGGGGACAGGGTCCTCTGGAAACACCATATATTTT. As protein: CASSNQGTGSSGNTIYF.

This clonotype was recorded at least ten times. This chain connects TRBV9 to TRBJ2-4; D remains unclear. The length of the CDR3 is 11 residues. Trimming pared 0 bases from V and 8 bases from J, leaving 3 bases between. Looked up from germline, CDR1 is SGDLS and CDR2 is YYNGEE. The CDR3 DNA reads TGTGCCAGCAGCGTAGGGGACATTCAGTACTTC. Translating it yields CASSVGDIQYF.

By proportion, this clonotype is medium-sized (0.01 to 0.1%). The J gene is TRBJ2-1, the V gene TRBV7-9; the match to TRBD2 covers 16 bases. Germline CDR1 reads SEHNR; CDR2 reads FQNEAQ (reference sequence). With 4 bases clipped from V and 9 bases from J, the junction kept 3 bases outside the gene matches. This CDR3 has 15 amino acids. CDR3 protein: CASSSGTSGRGEQFF. The CDR3 DNA sequence: TGTGCCAGCAGCTCCGGGACTAGCGGGAGGGGTGAGCAGTTCTTC.

This clonotype came up many times. This sequence joins TRBV4-1 and TRBJ2-7, with no clear D. V was trimmed by 3 bases and J by 4 bases, leaving 10 bases between them. CDR3 size: 13 residues. The V gene's germline CDR1 is MGHRA and CDR2 YSYEKL. CDR3 nucleotides: TGCGCCAGCAGCCAGACGAAGGGTTACGAGCAGTACTTC. Translating it yields CASSQTKGYEQYF.

This clonotype has just a few counts. The V and J genes are TRBV5-1 and TRBJ1-4; 7 bases line up with TRBD1. CDR1 is SGHRS and CDR2 is YFSETQ in the germline V gene. The CDR3 loop spans 14 amino acids. J gave up 7 bases and V 3 bases, and 6 bases lay outside the gene matches. CDR3 sequence (DNA): TGCGCCAGCAGCTCACAGGGGTCGGGTGAAAAACTGTTTTTT. Translated, it gives CASSSQGSGEKLFF. The whole variable domain, filled in from reference TRBV5-1 and TRBJ1-4, reads KAGVTQTPRYLIKTRGQQVTLSCSPISGHRSVSWYQQTPGQGLQFLFEYFSETQRNKGNFPGRFSGRQFSNSRSEMNVSTLELGDSALYLCASSSQGSGEKLFFGSGTQLSVL.

This chain connects TRBV20-1 to TRBJ1-2, with a tentative D call TRBD1 (5 bases). The germline V gene encodes CDR1 DFQATT and CDR2 SNEGSKA (reference sequence). Trimming shortened V by 6 bases and J by 4 bases, and 15 bases separated the two germline ends. CDR3 length: 13 residues. DNA for the CDR3: TGCAGTGCCTCGATCCGGGGGATCTATGGCTACACCTTC. This codes for CSASIRGIYGYTF.

The gene calls are TRBV25-1 and TRBJ2-3; weak D call: TRBD1 (6 bases). Trimming shortened V by 3 bases and J by 4 bases, and 17 bases separated the two germline ends. Germline-derived CDR1 and CDR2 are MGHDK and SYGVNS. CDR3 length: 16 amino acids. The CDR3 bases are TGTGCCAGCAGTGATCCGAGGGGACAAACACCAGATACGCAGTATTTT. Its translation: CASSDPRGQTPDTQYF. Combining the CDR3 with reference TRBV25-1 and TRBJ2-3 gives the whole variable domain EADIYQTPRYLVIGTGKKITLECSQTMGHDKMYWYQQDPGMELHLIHYSYGVNSTEKGDLSSESTVSRIRTEHFPLTLESARPSHTSQYLCASSDPRGQTPDTQYFGPGTRLTVL.

This clonotype was counted many times. The rearrangement uses TRBV11-2 and TRBJ2-1; D may be TRBD1 (5 bases). The CDR3 is 12 residues long. In germline, CDR1 is SGHAT, CDR2 FQNNGV. V lost 6 bases, J lost 3 bases, and 6 bases lay in between. CDR3 amino acids: CASRTDYNEQFF. For the CDR3, the DNA is TGTGCCAGCAGGACAGACTACAATGAGCAGTTCTTC.

This clonotype was found many times. This chain links TRBV10-3 with TRBJ2-1, with TRBD2 identical over 7 bases. The CDR3 totals 12 residues. Germline V gives CDR1 ENHRY, CDR2 SYGVKD. V lost 0 bases to trimming and J lost 12 bases; unmatched junction nucleotides: 2. CDR3 nucleotides: TGTGCCATCAGTGAGTCGTCGGGGGGGCAGTTCTTC. It specifies CAISESSGGQFF.

A note on this clonotype: A much larger clone lies a single base off, so this may be a read error. This is likely a read error, given that the CDR3 carries no conserved phenylalanine or tryptophan at its end. V and J are TRBV6-2 or TRBV6-3 and TRBJ2-1; no clear D gene. The CDR3 extends over 15 amino acids. Per germline, CDR1 MNHEY and CDR2 SVGEGT. Trimming removed 8 bases from V and 0 bases from J, with 14 bases in between. This chain's CDR3 is CASLLNPHSYNEQFS. The CDR3 DNA sequence: TGTGCCAGCCTTCTAAACCCACACTCCTACAATGAGCAGTTCTCC.

This clonotype appeared a few times. The chain employs TRBV28 and TRBJ1-3, with D hard to call. This CDR3 spans 15 amino acids. Trimming took 5 bases from V and 4 from J, leaving 15 bases between them. CDR1 and CDR2 from the germline V gene are MDHEN and SYDVKM. The CDR3 nucleotides read TGTGCCAGCAGTCCCCCGCACTCTCTCGGAAACACCATATATTTT. It specifies CASSPPHSLGNTIYF.